The clone carrying this TCR beta chain was observed at least ten times. Its antigen is still unknown. The TCR beta libraries were generated through quantitative 5'-RACE incorporating molecular barcodes. Each CDR3 protein gets one entry after TCRdb re-called the 5' RACE reads with MiXCR. The profile shows 700,000 to 1,000,000 distinct CDR3 sequences, 10% to 15% of them singletons. V was cut by 8 bases and J by 4 bases, with 8 bases left in between. There are 11 residues in the CDR3. This entry comes from a study of CD8 T cells in ankylosing spondylitis. Study findings and constraints: Matched synovial fluid from ankylosing spondylitis patients was reported to be enriched for disease-linked clones. Some of the motif variants had earlier been found in reactive arthritis patients' fluid and blood. A CD8+ phenotype characterized the disease-linked clones, which were relatively rare in peripheral blood. Apparently characteristic of ankylosing spondylitis blood was a TCR beta motif (roughly eight highly homologous variants).

The sample comprised blood, either unsorted or a sorted T cell fraction (not recorded which). V and J are TRBV12-3 or TRBV12-4 and TRBJ1-2, with D uncertain. This sequence was found in a male donor with ankylosing spondylitis. The CDR3 sequence is CASSAAYGYTF. For the CDR3, the DNA is TGTGCCAGCTCCGCAGCCTATGGCTACACCTTC.